A selection of T cell receptor beta chains follows, all from one sample in a study of Graves' ophthalmopathy and Graves' hyperthyroidism. TCRdb reanalysed the multiplex PCR reads using MiXCR and keeps one entry per CDR3 protein. The data show about 500,000 distinct CDR3 sequences, roughly 40% seen once. The sample taken for sequencing was peripheral blood or thyroid tissue (not recorded which). All receptors derive from an adult man with Graves' hyperthyroidism. The CDR3 runs from the conserved cysteine through the conserved F or W. The D gene is left open where the match is weak. The size entry is marked missing in some rows and otherwise reads once, few, many or a size class.

V	size	D	length	J	CDR3	DNA
TRBV9	many	NA	13	TRBJ1-2	CASSPLWGDGYTF	TGTGCCAGCAGCCCCCTCTGGGGGGATGGCTACACCTTC
TRBV5-4	many	NA	14	TRBJ1-1	CASSKTGPGGEAFF	TGTGCCAGCAGCAAAACAGGGCCGGGGGGTGAAGCTTTCTTT
TRBV20-1	NA	NA	14	TRBJ1-2	CSARPILASYGYTF	TGCAGTGCTCGCCCGATTTTGGCTAGCTATGGCTACACCTTC
TRBV5-6	many	NA	13	TRBJ1-6	CASSFMVFGPLHF	TGTGCCAGCAGCTTTATGGTTTTCGGACCCCTCCACTTT
TRBV28	many	NA	13	TRBJ2-5	CASSFTGIVTQYF	TGTGCCAGCAGTTTCACAGGGATCGTGACCCAGTACTTC
TRBV20-1	many	NA	16	TRBJ1-5	CSARDSQRYSNQPQHF	TGCAGTGCTAGGGACAGCCAGCGATATAGCAATCAGCCCCAGCATTTT
TRBV19	many	TRBD1	13	TRBJ2-7	CASSILQGDEQYF	TGTGCCAGTAGTATATTACAGGGGGACGAGCAGTACTTC
TRBV9	many	NA	15	TRBJ2-5	CASSVDGVPQETQYF	TGTGCCAGCAGCGTGGATGGGGTGCCCCAAGAGACCCAGTACTTC
TRBV9	many	TRBD2	14	TRBJ2-7	CASSVGGSGYEQYF	TGTGCCAGCAGCGTCGGCGGGAGTGGGTACGAGCAGTACTTC
TRBV10-3	few	NA	16	TRBJ1-3	CASSSKQGPAGNTIYF	TGTGCCAGCAGTTCCAAACAAGGTCCCGCTGGAAACACCATATATTTT
TRBV10-3	few	NA	18	TRBJ2-6	CAISESGPLNSGANVLTF	TGTGCCATCAGTGAGTCGGGACCACTGAACTCTGGGGCCAACGTCCTGACTTTC
TRBV5-1	many	NA	14	TRBJ1-2	CASSLEGWDYGYTF	TGCGCCAGCAGCTTGGAGGGCTGGGACTATGGCTACACCTTC
TRBV5-1	few	TRBD2	16	TRBJ2-2	CASSLTASGSTGELFF	TGCGCCAGCAGCTTGACGGCTAGCGGGAGCACCGGGGAGCTGTTTTTT
TRBV9	NA	NA	12	TRBJ2-6	CASSGGTNVLTF	TGTGCCAGCAGCGGTGGGACCAACGTCCTGACTTTC
TRBV24-1	NA	NA	14	TRBJ2-2	CATSDLRGTGELFF	TGTGCCACCAGTGATTTGAGGGGCACCGGGGAGCTGTTTTTT
TRBV9	many	TRBD1	16	TRBJ2-2	CASSVVDRVNTGELFF	TGTGCCAGCAGCGTAGTCGACAGGGTAAACACCGGGGAGCTGTTTTTT
TRBV12-3/TRBV12-4	many	TRBD1	15	TRBJ2-7	CASSHRGTADYEQYF	TGTGCCAGCAGTCACCGAGGGACAGCCGACTACGAGCAGTACTTC
TRBV19	NA	NA	14	TRBJ1-2	CASSIVAGDSGYTF	TGTGCCAGTAGTATAGTGGCCGGGGATAGCGGCTACACCTTC
TRBV25-1	NA	NA	14	TRBJ2-7	CASSSGLPGNEQYF	TGTGCCAGCAGTTCGGGACTCCCCGGCAATGAGCAGTACTTC
TRBV2	NA	TRBD2	15	TRBJ2-7	CASREGTSGSVEQYF	TGTGCCAGCAGGGAAGGGACTAGCGGGAGCGTCGAGCAGTACTTC
TRBV7-3	NA	TRBD1	18	TRBJ1-1	CASSPQGAGGELNTEAFF	TGTGCCAGCAGCCCACAGGGGGCGGGCGGGGAGCTGAACACTGAAGCTTTCTTT
TRBV7-8	NA	TRBD1	17	TRBJ2-1	CASSLLRRDRGTNEQFF	TGTGCCAGCAGTCTTCTCCGTAGGGACAGGGGGACGAATGAGCAGTTCTTC
TRBV28	few	NA	12	TRBJ1-2	CASSFIREGYTF	TGTGCCAGCAGTTTCATTAGGGAAGGCTACACCTTC
TRBV7-9	many	NA	15	TRBJ2-7	CASSLAPESSYEQYF	TGTGCCAGCAGCTTAGCCCCGGAGAGCTCCTACGAGCAGTACTTC
TRBV12-3/TRBV12-4	few	TRBD2	18	TRBJ2-5	CASSSPGLAGNFEETQYF	TGTGCCAGCAGTTCCCCAGGACTAGCGGGTAATTTTGAAGAGACCCAGTACTTC
TRBV7-6	NA	TRBD1	16	TRBJ1-1	CASSRMPGQGEGEAFF	TGTGCCAGCAGCCGTATGCCGGGACAGGGGGAGGGTGAAGCTTTCTTT
TRBV2	many	NA	14	TRBJ1-1	CASSVRVGNTEAFF	TGTGCCAGCAGTGTTCGAGTCGGGAACACTGAAGCTTTCTTT
TRBV13	many	TRBD1	15	TRBJ1-2	CASSSGDRANYGYTF	TGTGCCAGCAGCTCGGGGGACAGGGCAAACTATGGCTACACCTTC
TRBV19	many	TRBD1	14	TRBJ2-5	CASRDRGAWETQYF	TGTGCCAGTAGAGACAGGGGCGCATGGGAGACCCAGTACTTC
TRBV15	many	NA	13	TRBJ2-7	CATSSPGRAEQYF	TGTGCCACCAGCAGTCCGGGACGCGCCGAGCAGTACTTC
TRBV3-1	few	NA	16	TRBJ1-1	CASSQGRGRVNTEAFF	TGTGCCAGCAGCCAAGGGAGGGGACGGGTGAACACTGAAGCTTTCTTT
TRBV7-9	few	NA	15	TRBJ1-4	CASSLVQAFNEKLFF	TGTGCCAGCAGCTTGGTACAGGCCTTTAATGAAAAACTGTTTTTT
TRBV5-5	few	NA	16	TRBJ1-6	CASSSDGSSYNSPLHF	TGTGCCAGCAGCTCTGACGGAAGCTCCTATAATTCACCCCTCCACTTT
TRBV19	NA	NA	16	TRBJ2-1	CASSPMQGTWLDEQFF	TGTGCCAGTAGCCCTATGCAGGGGACATGGTTGGATGAGCAGTTCTTC
TRBV12-3/TRBV12-4	many	NA	13	TRBJ1-4	CASSSRVAEKLFF	TGTGCCAGCAGTTCCAGGGTGGCCGAAAAACTGTTTTTT
TRBV19	many	TRBD1	16	TRBJ2-7	CASSRLPGQGVGEQYF	TGTGCCAGTAGTCGCCTGCCGGGACAGGGAGTTGGCGAGCAGTACTTC
TRBV7-6	many	NA	14	TRBJ2-2	CASSSTGNTGELFF	TGTGCCAGCAGCTCGACAGGGAACACCGGGGAGCTGTTTTTT
TRBV29-1	NA	NA	14	TRBJ2-1	CSVEDPSGYNEQFF	TGCAGCGTTGAAGACCCCAGCGGGTACAATGAGCAGTTCTTC
TRBV9	many	NA	16	TRBJ1-6	CASSVGADSYNSPLHF	TGTGCCAGCAGCGTAGGGGCGGACTCTTATAATTCACCCCTCCACTTT
TRBV14	many	TRBD1	16	TRBJ1-1	CASSQERGRGDTEAFF	TGTGCCAGCAGCCAAGAGAGGGGCAGGGGGGACACTGAAGCTTTCTTT
TRBV15	many	NA	15	TRBJ1-6	CATSSPRSYNSPLHF	TGTGCCACCAGCAGTCCGAGATCCTATAATTCACCCCTCCACTTT
TRBV12-3/TRBV12-4	many	NA	16	TRBJ1-4	CASSPVTVATNEKLFF	TGTGCCAGCAGCCCCGTTACCGTTGCAACTAATGAAAAACTGTTTTTT
TRBV7-9	many	NA	16	TRBJ2-6	CASSRGPGAGANVLTF	TGTGCCAGCAGTAGGGGGCCGGGAGCTGGGGCCAACGTCCTGACTTTC
TRBV7-9	once	NA	16	TRBJ2-6	CASSLFDSSGANVLTF	TGTGCCAGCAGCTTGTTCGACAGCTCTGGGGCCAACGTCCTGACTTTC
TRBV7-2	many	NA	13	TRBJ1-1	CASSRQENTEAFF	TGTGCCAGCAGCCGACAGGAGAACACTGAAGCTTTCTTT
TRBV2	NA	TRBD1	14	TRBJ2-7	CASTDRTGAGEQYF	TGTGCCAGCACAGACCGGACAGGGGCGGGCGAGCAGTACTTC
TRBV7-9	NA	NA	19	TRBJ1-5	CASRSAGLAGSYSNQPQHF	TGTGCCAGCAGGAGCGCGGGACTAGCGGGGTCTTATAGCAATCAGCCCCAGCATTTT
TRBV19	few	TRBD1	15	TRBJ1-5	CASSPIGQGAQPQHF	TGTGCCAGTAGTCCAATAGGACAGGGGGCCCAGCCCCAGCATTTT
TRBV4-1	NA	TRBD1	15	TRBJ1-2	CASRLGQGAAGGYTF	TGCGCCAGCAGACTTGGACAGGGGGCGGCGGGTGGCTACACCTTC
TRBV2	NA	TRBD2	17	TRBJ2-7	CASSFRIGTSGAYEQYF	TGTGCCAGCAGTTTCAGAATCGGGACTAGCGGTGCCTACGAGCAGTACTTC
TRBV7-9	many	NA	12	TRBJ2-7	CASSYDSYEQYF	TGTGCCAGCAGTTACGACAGCTACGAGCAGTACTTC
TRBV13	many	TRBD1	16	TRBJ1-5	CASSLGDRGGNQPQHF	TGTGCCAGCAGCTTAGGCGACAGGGGCGGCAATCAGCCCCAGCATTTT
TRBV20-1	many	NA	13	TRBJ2-2	CSARGPYTGELFF	TGCAGTGCTCGGGGACCTTACACCGGGGAGCTGTTTTTT
TRBV10-2	NA	TRBD2	15	TRBJ2-1	CASSPGTSGGNEQFF	TGCGCCAGCAGCCCCGGGACTAGCGGGGGCAATGAGCAGTTCTTC
TRBV2	NA	NA	13	TRBJ1-1	CASKRVGDTEAFF	TGTGCCAGCAAGAGGGTAGGGGACACTGAAGCTTTCTTT
TRBV7-3	NA	NA	15	TRBJ2-3	CASSFRKQGADTQYF	TGTGCCAGCAGCTTTAGAAAACAGGGAGCAGATACGCAGTATTTT
TRBV19	many	NA	13	TRBJ2-5	CASSTAYQETQYF	TGTGCCAGTAGTACAGCGTACCAAGAGACCCAGTACTTC
TRBV11-1	NA	NA	16	TRBJ1-3	CAWSETGTDSGNTIYF	TGTGCCTGGAGTGAAACCGGGACGGACTCTGGAAACACCATATATTTT
TRBV7-3	many	NA	13	TRBJ1-1	CASSLNRNTEAFF	TGTGCCAGCAGCTTAAACAGGAACACTGAAGCTTTCTTT